This T cell receptor beta chain was sequenced in a study of cytomegalovirus exposure and HLA in healthy donors. Study-wide points: Reports credit the classifier with highly specific, highly sensitive diagnosis of cytomegalovirus status. Accurate predictions that matched the HLA-A and HLA-B alleles of most subjects were reportedly made from TCR beta sequences.

From germline, CDR1 is SGHVS and CDR2 FNYEAQ. V was cut by 1 base and J by 3 bases, with 9 bases left in between. CDR3 size: 15 residues. This clone was counted a few times. No antigen is known for it. The PCR made use of 60 Vbeta and 13 Jbeta primers. Method: immunoSEQ multiplex PCR; TCRdb's copy keeps in-frame clones and lacks some. The sample shows around 130,000 clones, roughly 75% of them seen only once. The sample was PBMCs. This receptor was identified in a man aged 25 to 45 in good health and CMV-seronegative. The V gene is TRBV7-6, the J gene TRBJ1-4; D is perhaps TRBD1 (6 bases). The CDR3 sequence: CASSLGTAANEKLFF. The CDR3 DNA sequence: TGTGCCAGCAGCTTAGGGACAGCAGCTAATGAAAAACTGTTTTTT.